A selection of T cell receptor beta chains follows, all from one sample in a study of control samples from healthy donors and cancer patients. The assay was immunoSEQ multiplex PCR, and TCRdb's table has in-frame clones only and misses some. The sample records some 57,000 clones, 95% being singletons. The sequenced sample was blood. The receptors come from a man aged 25 to 45 in good health. Each CDR3 is given with its conserved first and last residue.

TRBV2,CASGHRSGYGYTF
TRBV25-1,CASSEYPGQGIGETQYF
TRBV7-8,CASSLIQGAHEQYF
TRBV18,CASSVGRVYEQYF
TRBV30,CAWGDSGNYGYTF
TRBV5-1,CASSSGRGAYNEQFF
TRBV27,CASSQTAGTSYEQYF
TRBV30,CAWSMWGQNYEQYF
TRBV5-5,CASSPAGRPTEAFF
TRBV3-1/TRBV3-2,CASSQDNRRNSPLHF
TRBV12-3/TRBV12-4,CASSLIPNNEQFF
TRBV7-2,CASSLNSGLSTDTQYF
TRBV5-4,CASSLVVGELFF
TRBV5-6,CASSSVDRGDTEAFF
TRBV3-1/TRBV3-2,CASSQGTGLSGNTIYF
TRBV4-3,CASSQGEGSGANVLTF
TRBV25-1,CASSDPGPGEKLFF
TRBV6-4,CASSDSPNTEAFF
TRBV6-5,CASSHHGQGNQPQHF
TRBV24-1,CATSDPGTGSDTQYF
TRBV2,CATKPGETQYF
TRBV6-5,CASKTSGRASNEQFF
TRBV5-1,CASRSDYNGYTF
TRBV11-2,CASSLPGQGMGEAFF
TRBV14,CASSPPSYNEQFF
TRBV6-5,CASSYSTSGDTQYF
TRBV18,CASSFGTSGEQYF
TRBV5-6,CASSLGQRVVVGYGYTF
TRBV27,CASSLEDYGYTF
TRBV6-5,CASSPGRPGANVLTF
TRBV21-1,CARPAGSPHEQFF
TRBV28,CASSSWTSQPYEQYF
TRBV5-4,CASSFREAGELFF
TRBV19,CASSIAGANEQYF
TRBV7-3,CASSLRVLAGVGDTQYF
TRBV14,CASSQYRTSGRKLYNEQFF
TRBV11-2,CASRPSDREGETQYF
TRBV6-5,CASSLSGIGNTEAFF
TRBV12-5,CASGLQWQEAADEQFF
TRBV12-5,CASARDGAYEQYF